This record concerns one T cell receptor (beta chain) sequence. Antigen: not known. The data belong to a study of shared clonotypes between healthy human individuals. Regarding the study as a whole: Naive subsets typically showed greater estimated richness than memory subsets.

The assay was immunoSEQ multiplex PCR, and TCRdb's table has in-frame clones only and misses some. The sample includes 2 million to 2.5 million clones, almost 96% of them seen just once. CDR3 length equals 14 residues. V lost 1 base and J lost 2; bases outside the gene matches: 1. In germline, CDR1 is MGHRA, CDR2 YSYEKL. The sequenced sample was naive CD4+ T cells sorted from blood. Sample subset: CD45RA+ positively selected. The chain has TRBV4-1 and TRBJ2-7, with 8 bases aligning to TRBD1. This clonotype was sampled from a man younger than 35 in good health. The CDR3 here is CASSQAGQAYEQYF. Written as DNA, the CDR3 is TGCGCCAGCAGCCAAGCGGGACAGGCCTACGAGCAGTACTTC.